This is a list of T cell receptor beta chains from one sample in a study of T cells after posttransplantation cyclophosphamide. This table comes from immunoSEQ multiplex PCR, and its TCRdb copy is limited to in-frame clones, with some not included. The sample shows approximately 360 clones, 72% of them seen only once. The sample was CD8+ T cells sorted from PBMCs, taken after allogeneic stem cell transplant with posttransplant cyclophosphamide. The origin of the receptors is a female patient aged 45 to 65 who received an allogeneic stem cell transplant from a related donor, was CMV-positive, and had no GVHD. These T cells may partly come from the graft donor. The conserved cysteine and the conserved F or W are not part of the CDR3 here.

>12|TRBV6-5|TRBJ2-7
ASSRPGSGHEQY
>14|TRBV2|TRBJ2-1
ASSERPGQGLNEQF
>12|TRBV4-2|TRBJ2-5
ASSQDPVQETQY
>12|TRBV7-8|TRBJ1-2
ASSSGTDNYGYT
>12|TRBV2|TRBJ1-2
ASSPSGVGYGYT
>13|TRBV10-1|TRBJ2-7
ASSESGTGNYEQY
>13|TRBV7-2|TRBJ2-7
ASSLASGSQGEQY
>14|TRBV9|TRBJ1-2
ASSGGQGTGNYGYT
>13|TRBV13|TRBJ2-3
ASSTRTGESDTQY
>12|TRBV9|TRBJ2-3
ASSVWGVQDTQY
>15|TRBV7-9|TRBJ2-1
ASRGTTGTSDHNEQF
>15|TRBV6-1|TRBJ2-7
ASSENWVGDRAYEQY
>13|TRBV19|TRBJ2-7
ASSISRDTTYEQY
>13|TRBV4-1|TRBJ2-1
ASSQWKAGAVEQF
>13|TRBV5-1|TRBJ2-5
ASSSTGTGGETQY
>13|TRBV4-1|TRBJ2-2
ASSLLDTNTGELF
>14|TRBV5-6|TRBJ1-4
ASSSATGGRSEKLF
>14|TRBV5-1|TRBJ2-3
ASSFGTGGWTDTQY
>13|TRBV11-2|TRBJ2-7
ASSLETGQSYEQY
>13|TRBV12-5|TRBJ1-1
ASGCKQGANTEAF
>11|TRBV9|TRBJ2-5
ASSAPSQETQY
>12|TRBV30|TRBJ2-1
AWYMTGVGNEQF
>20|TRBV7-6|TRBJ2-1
ASSSGGRTSGGPLSSYNEQF
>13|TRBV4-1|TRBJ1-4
ASSQDMRGREKLF
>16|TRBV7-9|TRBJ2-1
ASSPRVGGRSSYNEQF
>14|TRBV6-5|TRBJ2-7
ASSYRLARSSYEQY
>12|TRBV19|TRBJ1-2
ASSIRGGDYGYT
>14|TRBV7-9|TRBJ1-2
ASSFGQGLTNYGYT
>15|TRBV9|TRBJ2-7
ASSVGGRTGVPHEQY
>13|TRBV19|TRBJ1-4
ASSVQGGMAEKLF
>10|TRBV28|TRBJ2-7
ASSLGGDEQY
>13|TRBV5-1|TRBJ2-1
ASSLEGEGYNEQF
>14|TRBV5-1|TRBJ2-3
ASSAGTGGGTDTQY
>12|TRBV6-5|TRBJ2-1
ASSLEYSRDEQF
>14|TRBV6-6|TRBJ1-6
ASSYSRDRGNSPLH
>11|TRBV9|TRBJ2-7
ASSDGQNYEQY
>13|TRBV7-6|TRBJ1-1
ASSPATWGRTEAF
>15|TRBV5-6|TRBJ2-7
ASSMRPLAGPTYEQY
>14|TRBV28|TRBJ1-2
ASSPRAQGGSDGYT
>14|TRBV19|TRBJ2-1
ASSIGAGGPGNEQF
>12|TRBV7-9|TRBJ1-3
ASSPEGLPNTIY
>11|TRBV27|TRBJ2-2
ASTRENTGELF
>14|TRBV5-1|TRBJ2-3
ASSNGVRGVTDTQY
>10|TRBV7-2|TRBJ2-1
ASSQGYSEQF
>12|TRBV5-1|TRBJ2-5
ASSLALDQETQY
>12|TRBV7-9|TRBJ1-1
ASSLVGVNTEAF
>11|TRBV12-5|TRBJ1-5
ASAPDRDEPQH
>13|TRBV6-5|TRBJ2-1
ASSPLAGGRGEQF
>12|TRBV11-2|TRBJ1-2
ASSPMGGAYGYT
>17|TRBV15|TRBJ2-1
ATSRDPGLAGTNYNEQF
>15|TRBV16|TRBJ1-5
ASSQFWDSNSNQPQH
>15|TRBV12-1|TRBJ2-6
ASSLSCVQSRANVLT
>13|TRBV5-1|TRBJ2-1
ASSLVGGAYNEQF
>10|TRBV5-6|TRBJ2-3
ASSSLSDTQY
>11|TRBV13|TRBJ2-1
ASSLAVSNEQF